Listed below are T cell receptor beta chains from one sample, sequenced in a study of blood T cell repertoires in COVID-19. Here immunoSEQ multiplex PCR was the method, and the copy in TCRdb shows in-frame clones only, minus some. The repertoire has 95,000 to 110,000 clones, approximately 89% of them found once; the top ten carry 17%. The specimen was peripheral blood. Receptors were obtained from an elderly woman in a cohort sampled during active COVID-19. Each CDR3 is given without its conserved first and last residue. Fields, in order: V gene, J gene, CDR3 protein.

V: TRBV2
J: TRBJ2-3
CDR3: ASSYRGRAGTDTQY

V: TRBV6-5
J: TRBJ1-5
CDR3: ASSLRQEQPQH

V: TRBV29-1
J: TRBJ2-2
CDR3: SVRGLAGKDTGELF

V: TRBV11-3
J: TRBJ2-7
CDR3: ASSLFSAGGYEQY

V: TRBV14
J: TRBJ1-1
CDR3: ASSQVPQGRSEAF

V: TRBV6-1
J: TRBJ1-5
CDR3: ASSDLQTVSNQPQH

V: TRBV19
J: TRBJ2-3
CDR3: ASSYDGQGGDTQY

V: TRBV29-1
J: TRBJ2-2
CDR3: SVAQREVTGELF

V: TRBV29-1
J: TRBJ2-2
CDR3: SVVLGRNTGELF

V: TRBV5-1
J: TRBJ1-2
CDR3: ASSLDQAYYGYT